The 27 T cell receptor beta chains given below trace back to one sample, sequenced in a study of T cell responses to AZD1222 COVID-19 vaccine. TCRdb's table, derived via immunoSEQ multiplex PCR, lists solely in-frame clones and lacks some. The sample shows about 110,000 clones, roughly 84% of them seen only once. The source material was peripheral blood, sampled on day 0 of AZD1222 vaccination. These receptors originate from an adult in good health.

Concerning this clone: The junction shows a germline mismatch at one end, possibly a read error. The CDR3 spells CASIEAAGSYEQYF. CDR3 bases: TGTGCCAGCATTGAAGCGGCCGGCTCCTACGAGCAGTACTTC. The chain uses TRBV6-1 and TRBJ2-7, with D tentatively TRBD2 (5 bases). There are 14 residues in the CDR3. The germline CDR1 and CDR2 sequences are MNHNS and SASEGT.

The chain joins TRBV28 to TRBJ1-2, with D tentatively TRBD1 (5 bases). V was shortened by 2 bases and J by 2 bases, with 9 bases between the two germline ends. The CDR3 runs 14 residues. Germline values: CDR1 MDHEN, CDR2 SYDVKM. The CDR3 region is CASSLTGSNYGYTF. The CDR3, as DNA: TGTGCCAGCAGTTTAACAGGATCCAACTATGGCTACACCTTC.

The CDR3 nucleotides are TGTGCCAGCAGCCTGGACAGCGTCTCTGGAAACACCATATATTTT. Residues: CASSLDSVSGNTIYF. The chain couples TRBV5-5 to TRBJ1-3; weak D call: TRBD1 (6 bases). V shed 4 bases and J shed 0 bases, with 11 bases lying between them. This CDR3 region has 15 residues. The germline V gene has CDR1 SGHKS and CDR2 YYEKEE (reference sequence). The full variable domain, with the rest looked up from reference TRBV5-5 and TRBJ1-3, is DAGVTQSPTHLIKTRGQQVTLRCSPISGHKSVSWYQQVLGQGPQFIFQYYEKEERGRGNFPDRFSARQFPNYSSELNVNALLLGDSALYLCASSLDSVSGNTIYFGEGSWLTVV.

The chain uses TRBV24-1 and TRBJ2-7, with D uncertain. Germline values: CDR1 KGHDR, CDR2 SFDVKD. The length of the CDR3 is 12 residues. Trimming removed 3 bases at V and 6 bases at J, with 8 bases between. CDR3 loop: CATSDPLSEQYF. The CDR3, as DNA: TGTGCCACCAGTGATCCCCTGAGCGAGCAGTACTTC.

CDR3 in DNA: TGTGCCAGCAGGACAGGGATGGGCCAGTACTTC. Protein: CASRTGMGQYF. This chain links TRBV28 with TRBJ2-5; 7 bases align to TRBD1. Germline V gives CDR1 MDHEN, CDR2 SYDVKM. V was pared by 6 bases and J by 10 bases, with 5 bases of the junction left unmatched. The CDR3 contains 11 residues.

The genes are TRBV27 and TRBJ1-2; 10 bases fit TRBD1. The CDR3 extends over 15 amino acids. Unmatched junction bases numbered 9, after V lost 3 bases and J lost 8 bases. Germline CDR1 MNHEY, CDR2 SMNVEV (reference sequence). As DNA, the CDR3 is TGTGCCAGCAGTTTTCAGAGACAGGGGGCAGGGGGCTACACCTTC. Residues: CASSFQRQGAGGYTF.

The genes are TRBV9 and TRBJ2-3; the D is unclear. The CDR3 consists of 14 residues. Germline loops: CDR1 SGDLS, CDR2 YYNGEE. V dropped 0 bases and J dropped 5 bases, with 10 bases sitting between them. CDR3 in amino acids: CASSVEGLRDTQYF. CDR3 nucleotides: TGTGCCAGCAGCGTAGAGGGTCTGAGAGATACGCAGTATTTT.

The V gene is TRBV6-1, the J gene TRBJ2-1, with no clear D. The CDR3 totals 17 residues. Trimming cost V 3 bases and J 4 bases, with 19 bases left between them. Germline V gene lookup returns CDR1 MNHNS and CDR2 SASEGT. The CDR3 bases are TGTGCCAGCAGTGACCCAGGACGACATACAAGTTACAATGAGCAGTTCTTC. It codes for CASSDPGRHTSYNEQFF.

The gene calls are TRBV3-1 (or the pseudogene TRBV3-2) and TRBJ2-1; TRBD2 agrees at 9 bases. V lost 1 base, J lost 7 bases, and 5 bases stayed unmatched. CDR3 length: 15 residues. Germline V gene data show CDR1 as LGHDT and CDR2 as YNNKEL (reference sequence). The CDR3: CASSQAPGLANEQFF. The CDR3 DNA reads as TGTGCCAGCAGCCAAGCTCCAGGACTAGCGAATGAGCAGTTCTTC.

This clone was picked up one time. The chain employs TRBV7-9 and TRBJ2-1; D possibly corresponds to TRBD2 (6 bases). Germline-derived CDR1 and CDR2 are SEHNR and FQNEAQ (reference sequence). The CDR3 is made up of 18 amino acids. V shed 5 bases and J shed 5 bases, with 25 bases lying between them. CDR3 in amino acids: CASSPRPASSGRHNEQFF. CDR3 coding DNA: TGTGCCAGCAGCCCCCGACCAGCGAGTAGCGGACGTCACAATGAGCAGTTCTTC.

V usage is TRBV5-5 and J usage is TRBJ2-7, with 9 bases identical to TRBD1. This CDR3 is 16 amino acids long. Per germline, CDR1 SGHKS and CDR2 YYEKEE (reference sequence). Losses at the gene ends were 2 bases for V and 3 bases for J; bases not matched to a gene: 9. The CDR3 spells CASSFIGTGPGYEQYF. CDR3 in DNA: TGTGCCAGCAGCTTTATTGGGACAGGGCCCGGCTACGAGCAGTACTTC.

The V call is TRBV7-8, the J call TRBJ1-1; no reliable D call. This CDR3 is built from 13 residues. Trimming cost V 3 bases and J 1 base, with 6 bases left between them. Germline V gene data show CDR1 as SGHVS and CDR2 as FQNEAQ. CDR3 region: CASSFGENTEAFF. CDR3 DNA: TGTGCCAGCAGCTTCGGCGAGAACACTGAAGCTTTCTTT.

The genes are TRBV6-5 and TRBJ1-3; D might be TRBD1 (5 bases). This CDR3 contains 13 residues. Germline CDR1 reads MNHEY; CDR2 reads SVGAGI. This CDR3 is CASGEISGNTIYF. CDR3 bases: TGTGCATCGGGGGAAATCTCTGGAAACACCATATATTTT.

The chain has TRBV20-1 and TRBJ2-7; D is perhaps TRBD1 (5 bases). CDR1 is DFQATT and CDR2 is SNEGSKA in the germline V gene (reference sequence). The CDR3 is made up of 12 amino acids. V lost 3 bases to trimming and J lost 3 bases, with 9 bases between them. For the CDR3, the DNA is TGCAGTGCTAGTGGCAGGGTCTACGAGCAGTACTTC. This encodes CSASGRVYEQYF.

The chain couples TRBV6-5 to TRBJ1-2; D remains unclear. The germline V gene encodes CDR1 MNHEY and CDR2 SVGAGI. V was cut by 0 bases and J by 2 bases, with 7 bases left in between. The CDR3 consists of 14 residues. The chain's CDR3 is CASSYSKRNYGYTF. The CDR3 DNA sequence: TGTGCCAGCAGTTACTCGAAACGGAACTATGGCTACACCTTC.

The V gene is TRBV5-1, the J gene TRBJ1-3; D is undetermined. Trimming shortened V by 0 bases and J by 2 bases, and 3 bases separated the two germline ends. The CDR3 length is 13 residues. CDR1 and CDR2 from the germline V gene are SGHRS and YFSETQ. The CDR3 DNA sequence: TGCGCCAGCAGCTTGGACCCTGGAAACACCATATATTTT. The encoded protein is CASSLDPGNTIYF.

This sequence joins TRBV25-1 and TRBJ1-5; 7 positions agree with TRBD1. The CDR3 runs 15 residues. The germline V gene encodes CDR1 MGHDK and CDR2 SYGVNS. V dropped 7 bases and J dropped 3; count of bases not matched to a gene: 9. In DNA, the CDR3 is TGTGCCAGCACTGTCCACGGGACAGACAATCAGCCCCAGCATTTT. The encoded protein is CASTVHGTDNQPQHF.

The rearrangement uses TRBV7-9 and TRBJ2-2; the D is unclear. V lost 2 bases and J 3 bases, leaving 4 bases between the germline ends. Germline V gene data show CDR1 as SEHNR and CDR2 as FQNEAQ (reference sequence). CDR3 length equals 13 residues. DNA for the CDR3: TGTGCCAGCAGCTTATCCGACACCGGGGAGCTGTTTTTT. The encoded protein is CASSLSDTGELFF.

The chain links TRBV7-9 to TRBJ2-3; the match to TRBD2 covers 8 bases. The CDR3 loop spans 13 amino acids. Germline CDR1 is SEHNR and CDR2 is FQNEAQ (reference sequence). The V gene end was trimmed by 5 bases and the J gene end by 8 bases; junction bases not matched to a gene: 6. This CDR3 reads CASSLYSGVTQYF. CDR3 bases: TGTGCCAGCAGCCTTTATAGCGGGGTTACGCAGTATTTT. The full variable domain, with the rest looked up from reference TRBV7-9 and TRBJ2-3, is DTGVSQNPRHKITKRGQNVTFRCDPISEHNRLYWYRQTLGQGPEFLTYFQNEAQLEKSRLLSDRFSAERPKGSFSTLEIQRTEQGDSAMYLCASSLYSGVTQYFGPGTRLTVL.

V and J are TRBV6-5 and TRBJ1-1, with D tentatively TRBD1 (5 bases). V shed 6 bases and J shed 3 bases, with 11 bases lying between them. Looked up from germline, CDR1 is MNHEY and CDR2 is SVGAGI. This CDR3 is built from 13 residues. The CDR3 reads CASSRVFDTEAFF. For the CDR3, the DNA is TGTGCCAGCAGCAGGGTATTCGACACTGAAGCTTTCTTT.

This chain joins TRBV2 and TRBJ1-1; D gene uncertain. V was trimmed by 5 bases and J by 5 bases, leaving 12 bases between them. The germline V gene encodes CDR1 SNHLY and CDR2 FYNNEI. CDR3 length: 13 residues. The CDR3 sequence: CASSRSGWTEAFF. The CDR3 DNA sequence: TGTGCCAGCAGTCGATCGGGCTGGACTGAAGCTTTCTTT.

The chain joins TRBV5-4 to TRBJ2-7, with TRBD2 matching over 7 bases. From germline, CDR1 is SGHNT and CDR2 YYREEE (reference sequence). The length of the CDR3 is 14 residues. Trimming cost V 0 bases and J 2 bases; bases outside gene matches: 2. CDR3 protein: CASSLAAGAYEQYF. The CDR3 DNA is TGTGCCAGCAGCTTGGCCGCGGGGGCCTACGAGCAGTACTTC.

V gene TRBV28 combines with J gene TRBJ2-7; TRBD2 matches at 16 bases. The trim removed 7 bases at V and 10 bases at J, leaving 7 bases unmatched. CDR3 size: 14 residues. Germline assignment: CDR1 MDHEN and CDR2 SYDVKM. The CDR3 spells CASITGTSGGAQYF. The CDR3 nucleotides read TGTGCCAGCATTACCGGGACTAGCGGGGGGGCACAGTACTTC.

The V gene is TRBV7-8, the J gene TRBJ2-5; the D gene is possibly TRBD2 (5 bases). Germline loops: CDR1 SGHVS, CDR2 FQNEAQ. Trimming cost V 5 bases and J 5 bases, with 12 bases left between them. This CDR3 spans 13 amino acids. The CDR3 bases are TGTGCCAGCAGCCCCCGCCGCGGGGAGACCCAGTACTTC. Amino acid sequence: CASSPRRGETQYF.

This chain connects TRBV7-9 to TRBJ2-5; the match to TRBD1 covers 7 bases. CDR1 is SEHNR, CDR2 FQNEAQ, per germline (reference sequence). CDR3 length equals 16 residues. Unmatched junction bases numbered 10, after V lost 1 base and J lost 5 bases. For the CDR3, the DNA is TGTGCCAGCAGCTTAGGACAGGGCCGACAGTTGGAGACCCAGTACTTC. Translation gives CASSLGQGRQLETQYF.

V is TRBV28 and J is TRBJ2-2; TRBD1 matches at 8 bases. The CDR3 has 17 residues. The ends lost 6 bases at V and 2 bases at J; junction bases unmatched: 11. CDR1 is MDHEN, CDR2 SYDVKM, per germline. CDR3 DNA sequence: TGTGCCAGCAGACCCTCAGGGGGGACAGGAAACACCGGGGAGCTGTTTTTT. Translating gives CASRPSGGTGNTGELFF. Supplemented by reference TRBV28 and TRBJ2-2, the full variable domain reads DVKVTQSSRYLVKRTGEKVFLECVQDMDHENMFWYRQDPGLGLRLIYFSYDVKMKEKGDIPEGYSVSREKKERFSLILESASTNQTSMYLCASRPSGGTGNTGELFFGEGSRLTVL.

The rearrangement links TRBV4-3 to TRBJ2-1; TRBD2 agrees at 7 bases. CDR3 length: 16 amino acids. Losses at the gene ends were 1 base for V and 2 bases for J; bases not matched to a gene: 5. Germline CDR1 is LGHNA and CDR2 is YSLEER. The CDR3 nucleotides read TGCGCCAGCAGCCAAGCTAGCCTAGCGGCCTACAATGAGCAGTTCTTC. Encoded protein: CASSQASLAAYNEQFF.